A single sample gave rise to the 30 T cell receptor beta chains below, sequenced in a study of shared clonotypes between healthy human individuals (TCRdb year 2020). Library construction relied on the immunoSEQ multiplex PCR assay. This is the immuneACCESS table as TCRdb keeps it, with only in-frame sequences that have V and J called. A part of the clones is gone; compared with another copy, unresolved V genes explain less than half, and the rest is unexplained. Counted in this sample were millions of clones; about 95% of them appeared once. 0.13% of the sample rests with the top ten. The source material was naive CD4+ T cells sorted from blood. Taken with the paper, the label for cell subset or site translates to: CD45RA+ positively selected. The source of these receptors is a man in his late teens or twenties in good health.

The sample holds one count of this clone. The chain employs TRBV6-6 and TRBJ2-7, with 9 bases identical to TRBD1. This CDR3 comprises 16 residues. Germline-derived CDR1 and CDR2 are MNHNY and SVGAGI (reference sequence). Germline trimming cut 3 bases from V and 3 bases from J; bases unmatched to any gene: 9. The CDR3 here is CASSYGQGSSSYEQYF. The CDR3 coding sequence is TGTGCCAGCAGTTATGGACAGGGGTCCTCCAGCTACGAGCAGTACTTC.

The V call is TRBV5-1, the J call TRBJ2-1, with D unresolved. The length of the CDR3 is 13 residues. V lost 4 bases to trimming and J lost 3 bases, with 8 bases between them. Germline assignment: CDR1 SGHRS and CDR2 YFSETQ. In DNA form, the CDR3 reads TGCGCCAGCAGCACCCGCTACTACAATGAGCAGTTCTTC. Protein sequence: CASSTRYYNEQFF.

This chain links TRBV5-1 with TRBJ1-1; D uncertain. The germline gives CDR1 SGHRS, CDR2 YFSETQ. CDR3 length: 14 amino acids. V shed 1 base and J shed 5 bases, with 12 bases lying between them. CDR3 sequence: CASSLMDLRTEAFF. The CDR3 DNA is TGCGCCAGCAGCTTGATGGATCTCCGGACTGAAGCTTTCTTT.

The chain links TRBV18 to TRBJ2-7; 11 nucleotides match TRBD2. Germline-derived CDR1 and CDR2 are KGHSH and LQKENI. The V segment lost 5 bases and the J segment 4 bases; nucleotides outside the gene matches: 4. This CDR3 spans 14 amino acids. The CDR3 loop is CASSSGLAGYEQYF. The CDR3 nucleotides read TGTGCCAGCTCATCAGGACTAGCGGGTTACGAGCAGTACTTC. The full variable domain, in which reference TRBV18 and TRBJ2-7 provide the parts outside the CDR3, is NAGVMQNPRHLVRRRGQEARLRCSPMKGHSHVYWYRQLPEEGLKFMVYLQKENIIDESGMPKERFSAEFPKEGPSILRIQQVVRGDSAAYFCASSSGLAGYEQYFGPGTRLTVT.

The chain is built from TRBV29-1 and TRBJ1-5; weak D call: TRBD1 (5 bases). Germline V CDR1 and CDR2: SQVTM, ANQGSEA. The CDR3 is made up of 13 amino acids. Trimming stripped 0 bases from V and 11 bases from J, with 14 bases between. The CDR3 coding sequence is TGCAGCGTTGAAGAGGCTTCGGGGACGACCCAGCATTTT. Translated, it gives CSVEEASGTTQHF.

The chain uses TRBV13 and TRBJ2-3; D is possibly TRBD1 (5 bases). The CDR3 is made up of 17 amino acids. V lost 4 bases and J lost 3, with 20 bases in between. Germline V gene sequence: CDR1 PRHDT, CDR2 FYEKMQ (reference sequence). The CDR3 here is CASSSSIPGPGTDTQYF. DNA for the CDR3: TGTGCCAGCAGCTCATCCATTCCCGGTCCAGGGACAGATACGCAGTATTTT. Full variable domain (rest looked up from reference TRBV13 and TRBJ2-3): AAGVIQSPRHLIKEKRETATLKCYPIPRHDTVYWYQQGPGQDPQFLISFYEKMQSDKGSIPDRFSAQQFSDYHSELNMSSLELGDSALYFCASSSSIPGPGTDTQYFGPGTRLTVL.

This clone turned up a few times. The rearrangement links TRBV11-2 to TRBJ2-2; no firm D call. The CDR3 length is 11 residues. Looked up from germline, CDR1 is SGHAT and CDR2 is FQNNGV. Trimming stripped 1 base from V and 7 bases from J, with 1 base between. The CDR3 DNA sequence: TGTGCCAGCAGCTTAGTCGGGGAGCTGTTTTTT. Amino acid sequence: CASSLVGELFF. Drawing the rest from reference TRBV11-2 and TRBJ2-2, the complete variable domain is EAGVAQSPRYKIIEKRQSVAFWCNPISGHATLYWYQQILGQGPKLLIQFQNNGVVDDSQLPKDRFSAERLKGVDSTLKIQPAKLEDSAVYLCASSLVGELFFGEGSRLTVL.

CDR3 sequence: CASSPFSGVQETQYF. Written as DNA, the CDR3 is TGTGCCAGCTCACCATTTAGCGGAGTCCAAGAGACCCAGTACTTC. V usage is TRBV18 and J usage is TRBJ2-5, with D maybe TRBD2 (6 bases). V shed 2 bases and J shed 1 base, with 11 bases lying between them. The CDR3 totals 15 residues. CDR1 and CDR2 (germline): KGHSH, LQKENI.

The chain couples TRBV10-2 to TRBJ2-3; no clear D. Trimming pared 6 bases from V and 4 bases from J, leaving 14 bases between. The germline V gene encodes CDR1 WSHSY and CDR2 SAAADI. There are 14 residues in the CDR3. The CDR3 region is CASRGWLPADTQYF. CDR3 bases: TGCGCCAGCAGAGGGTGGCTACCCGCAGATACGCAGTATTTT.

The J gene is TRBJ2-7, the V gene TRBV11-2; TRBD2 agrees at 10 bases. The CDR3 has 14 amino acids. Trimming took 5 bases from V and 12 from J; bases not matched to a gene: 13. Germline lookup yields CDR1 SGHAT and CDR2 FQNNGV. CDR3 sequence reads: CASSPGLARASAYF. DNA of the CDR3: TGTGCCAGCAGCCCGGGACTAGCGAGGGCATCTGCGTACTTC.

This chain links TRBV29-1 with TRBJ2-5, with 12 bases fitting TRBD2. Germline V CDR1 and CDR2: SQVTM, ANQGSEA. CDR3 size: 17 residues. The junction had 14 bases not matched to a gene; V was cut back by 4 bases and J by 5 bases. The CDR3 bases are TGCAGCGTTGCCCTAACTAGCGGGAGGCCCGGTGGGGAGACCCAGTACTTC. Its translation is CSVALTSGRPGGETQYF.

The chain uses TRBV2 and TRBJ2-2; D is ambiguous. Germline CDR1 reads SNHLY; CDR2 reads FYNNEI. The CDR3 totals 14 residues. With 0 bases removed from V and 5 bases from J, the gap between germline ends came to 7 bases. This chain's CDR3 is CASSEAVGTGELFF. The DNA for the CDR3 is TGTGCCAGCAGTGAAGCGGTGGGAACCGGGGAGCTGTTTTTT. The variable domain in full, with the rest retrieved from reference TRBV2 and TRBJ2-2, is EPEVTQTPSHQVTQMGQEVILRCVPISNHLYFYWYRQILGQKVEFLVSFYNNEISEKSEIFDDQFSVERPDGSNFTLKIRSTKLEDSAMYFCASSEAVGTGELFFGEGSRLTVL.

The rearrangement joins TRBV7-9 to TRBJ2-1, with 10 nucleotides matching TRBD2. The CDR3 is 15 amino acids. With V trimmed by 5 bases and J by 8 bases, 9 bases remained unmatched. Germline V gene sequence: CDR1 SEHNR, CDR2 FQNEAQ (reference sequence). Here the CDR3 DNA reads TGTGCCAGCAGCCCGAGCGGGGGGGCCATCCATGAGCAGTTCTTC. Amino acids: CASSPSGGAIHEQFF.

The DNA of the CDR3 is TGTGCCAGCAGTCCTGGGGATCGCAACCACAATGAGCAGTTCTTC. Protein product: CASSPGDRNHNEQFF. The chain links TRBV28 to TRBJ2-1; D not resolved. With 5 bases removed from V and 5 bases from J, the gap between germline ends came to 16 bases. The germline V gene has CDR1 MDHEN and CDR2 SYDVKM. The CDR3 is 15 residues long.

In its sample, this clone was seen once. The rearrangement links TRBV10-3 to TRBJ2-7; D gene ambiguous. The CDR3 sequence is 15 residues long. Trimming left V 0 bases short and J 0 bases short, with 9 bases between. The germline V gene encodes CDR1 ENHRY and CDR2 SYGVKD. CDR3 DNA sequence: TGTGCCATCAGTGAGTCGGAAGGGAACTCCTACGAGCAGTACTTC. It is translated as CAISESEGNSYEQYF.

The CDR3 protein is CASKTPGDTQYF. The CDR3 nucleotides are TGCGCCAGCAAGACCCCGGGAGATACGCAGTATTTT. V usage is TRBV5-1 and J usage is TRBJ2-3; the D is unclear. The CDR3 sequence is 12 residues long. Germline values: CDR1 SGHRS, CDR2 YFSETQ. Trimming shortened V by 6 bases and J by 5 bases, and 10 bases separated the two germline ends.

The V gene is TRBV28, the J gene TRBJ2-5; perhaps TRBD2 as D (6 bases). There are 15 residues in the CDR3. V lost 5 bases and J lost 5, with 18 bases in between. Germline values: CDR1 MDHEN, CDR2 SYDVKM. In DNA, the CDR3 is TGTGCCAGCAGTCCTCCCGGAGGGCTCGGCGAGACCCAGTACTTC. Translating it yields CASSPPGGLGETQYF.

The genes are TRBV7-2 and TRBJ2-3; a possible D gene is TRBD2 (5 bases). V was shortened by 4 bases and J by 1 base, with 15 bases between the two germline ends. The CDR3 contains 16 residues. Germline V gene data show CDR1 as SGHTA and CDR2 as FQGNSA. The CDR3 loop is CASSSSLGVRTDTQYF. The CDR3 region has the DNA TGTGCCAGCAGCTCCTCACTGGGAGTCCGCACAGATACGCAGTATTTT.

CDR3 DNA: TGTGCCAGCAGCTTAGTTGCCGGGTCAGGTGAAAAACTGTTTTTT. Translation gives CASSLVAGSGEKLFF. The rearrangement uses TRBV11-2 and TRBJ1-4; D gene unclear. The germline CDR1 and CDR2 sequences are SGHAT and FQNNGV. The CDR3 totals 15 residues. Trimming pared 1 base from V and 7 bases from J, leaving 13 bases between.

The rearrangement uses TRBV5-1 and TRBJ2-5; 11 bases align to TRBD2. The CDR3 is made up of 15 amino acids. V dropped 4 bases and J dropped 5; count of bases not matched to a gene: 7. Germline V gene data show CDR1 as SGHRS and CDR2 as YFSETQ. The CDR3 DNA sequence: TGCGCCAGCAGCAATAGCGGGAGGGCCGGGGAGACCCAGTACTTC. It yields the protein CASSNSGRAGETQYF.

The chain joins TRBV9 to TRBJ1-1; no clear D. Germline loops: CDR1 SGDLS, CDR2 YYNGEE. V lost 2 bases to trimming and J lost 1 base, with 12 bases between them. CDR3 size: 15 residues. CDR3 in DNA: TGTGCCAGCAGCGTTCTCCCGGACCGGAACACTGAAGCTTTCTTT. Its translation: CASSVLPDRNTEAFF.

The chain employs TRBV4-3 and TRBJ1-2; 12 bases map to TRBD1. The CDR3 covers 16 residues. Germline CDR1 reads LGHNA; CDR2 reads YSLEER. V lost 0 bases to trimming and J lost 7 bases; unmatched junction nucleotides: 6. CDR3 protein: CASSQDSGTGGSGYTF. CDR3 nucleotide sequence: TGCGCCAGCAGCCAAGACTCCGGGACAGGGGGCAGTGGCTACACCTTC.

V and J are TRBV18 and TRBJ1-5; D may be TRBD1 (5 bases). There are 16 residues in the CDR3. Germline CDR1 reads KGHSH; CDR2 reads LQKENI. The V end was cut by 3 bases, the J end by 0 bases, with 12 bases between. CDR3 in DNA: TGTGCCAGCTCACCGGAGGGGCCTAATAGCAATCAGCCCCAGCATTTT. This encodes CASSPEGPNSNQPQHF.

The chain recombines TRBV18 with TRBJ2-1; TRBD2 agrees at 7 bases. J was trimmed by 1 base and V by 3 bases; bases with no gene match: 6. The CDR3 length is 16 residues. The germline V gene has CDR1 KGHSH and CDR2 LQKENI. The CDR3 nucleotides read TGTGCCAGCTCACCTGTAAAGGGAGGGTCCTACAATGAGCAGTTCTTC. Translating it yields CASSPVKGGSYNEQFF.

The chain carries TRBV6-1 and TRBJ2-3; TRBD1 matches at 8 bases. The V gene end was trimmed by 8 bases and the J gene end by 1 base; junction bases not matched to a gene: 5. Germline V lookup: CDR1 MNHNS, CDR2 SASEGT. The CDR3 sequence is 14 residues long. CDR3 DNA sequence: TGTGCCAGCCGGACAGGGTATGGCACAGATACGCAGTATTTT. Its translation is CASRTGYGTDTQYF.

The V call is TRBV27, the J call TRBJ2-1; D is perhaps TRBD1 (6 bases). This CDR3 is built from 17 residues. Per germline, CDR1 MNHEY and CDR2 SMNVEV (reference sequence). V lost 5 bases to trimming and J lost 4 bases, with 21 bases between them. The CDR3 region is CASSSRDNWVLYNEQFF. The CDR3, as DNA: TGTGCCAGCAGTAGCCGGGACAATTGGGTGCTTTACAATGAGCAGTTCTTC.

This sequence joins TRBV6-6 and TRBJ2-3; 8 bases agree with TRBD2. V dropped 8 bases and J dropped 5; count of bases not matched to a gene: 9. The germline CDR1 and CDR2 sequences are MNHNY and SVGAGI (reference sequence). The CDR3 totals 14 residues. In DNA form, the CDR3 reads TGTGCCAGCTCCGTCGGGGGGGCCGAAGATACGCAGTATTTT. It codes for CASSVGGAEDTQYF.

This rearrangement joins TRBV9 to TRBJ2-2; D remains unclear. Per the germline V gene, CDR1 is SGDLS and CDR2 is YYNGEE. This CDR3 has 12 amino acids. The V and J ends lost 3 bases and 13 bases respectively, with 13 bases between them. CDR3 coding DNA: TGTGCCAGCAGCGGAGCCTCTCCCGGGCTGTTTTTT. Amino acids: CASSGASPGLFF.

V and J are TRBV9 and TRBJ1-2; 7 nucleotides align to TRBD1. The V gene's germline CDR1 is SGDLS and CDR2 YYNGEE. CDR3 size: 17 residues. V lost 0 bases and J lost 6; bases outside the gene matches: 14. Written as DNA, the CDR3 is TGTGCCAGCAGCGTAGACGGGACAGTCGACCTGGGGAATGGCTACACCTTC. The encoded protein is CASSVDGTVDLGNGYTF.

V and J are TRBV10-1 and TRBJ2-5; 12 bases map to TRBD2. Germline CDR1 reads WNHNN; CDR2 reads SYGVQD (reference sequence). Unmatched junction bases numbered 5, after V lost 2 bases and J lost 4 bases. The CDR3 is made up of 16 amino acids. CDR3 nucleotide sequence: TGCGCCAGCAGTGAGGAACTAGCGGGAGGAGGAGAGACCCAGTACTTC. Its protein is CASSEELAGGGETQYF.